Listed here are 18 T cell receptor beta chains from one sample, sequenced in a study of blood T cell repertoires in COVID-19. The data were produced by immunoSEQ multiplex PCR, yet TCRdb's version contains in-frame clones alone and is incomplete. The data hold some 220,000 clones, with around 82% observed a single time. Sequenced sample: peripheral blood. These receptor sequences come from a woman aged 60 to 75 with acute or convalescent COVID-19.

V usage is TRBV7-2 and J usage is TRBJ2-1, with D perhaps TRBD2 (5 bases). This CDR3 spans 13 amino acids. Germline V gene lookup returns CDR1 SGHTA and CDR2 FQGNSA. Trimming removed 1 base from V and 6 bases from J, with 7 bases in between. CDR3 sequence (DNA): TGTGCCAGCAGCTTAGAACTAGTCAATGAGCAGTTCTTC. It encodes CASSLELVNEQFF.

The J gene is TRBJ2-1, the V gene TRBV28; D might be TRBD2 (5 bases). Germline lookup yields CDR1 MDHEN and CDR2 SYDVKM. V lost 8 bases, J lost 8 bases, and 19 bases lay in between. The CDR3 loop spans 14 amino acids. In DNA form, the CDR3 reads TGTGCCAGCTCTAGCCTCGTTCTGTTATATGAGCAGTTCTTC. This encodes CASSSLVLLYEQFF.

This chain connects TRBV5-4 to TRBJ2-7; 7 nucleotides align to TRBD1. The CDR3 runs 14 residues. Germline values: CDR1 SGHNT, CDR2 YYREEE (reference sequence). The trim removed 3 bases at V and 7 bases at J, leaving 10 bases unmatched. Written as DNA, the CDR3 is TGTGCCAGCAGCTGGGGACCAGGGGGTGGGGAGCAGTACTTC. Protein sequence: CASSWGPGGGEQYF.

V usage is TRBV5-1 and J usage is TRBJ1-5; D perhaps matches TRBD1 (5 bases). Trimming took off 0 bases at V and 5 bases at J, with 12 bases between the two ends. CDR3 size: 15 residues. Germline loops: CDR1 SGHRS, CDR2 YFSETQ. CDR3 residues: CASSLGGDGYQPQHF. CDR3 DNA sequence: TGCGCCAGCAGCTTGGGGGGGGACGGATATCAGCCCCAGCATTTT.

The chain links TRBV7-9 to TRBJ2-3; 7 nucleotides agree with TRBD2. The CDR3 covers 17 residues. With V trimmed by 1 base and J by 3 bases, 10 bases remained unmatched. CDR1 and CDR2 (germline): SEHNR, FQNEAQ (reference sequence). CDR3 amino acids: CASSLGGGRKLTDTQYF. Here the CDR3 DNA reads TGTGCCAGCAGCTTAGGCGGGGGAAGGAAATTGACAGATACGCAGTATTTT.

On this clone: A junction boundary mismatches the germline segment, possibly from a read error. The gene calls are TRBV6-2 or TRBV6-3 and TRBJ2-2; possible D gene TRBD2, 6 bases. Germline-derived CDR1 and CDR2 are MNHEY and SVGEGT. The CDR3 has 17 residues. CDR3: CASTYGLADIEHRGAVF. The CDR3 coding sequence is TGTGCCAGCACTTACGGGTTAGCGGACATTGAACACCGGGGAGCTGTTTTT.

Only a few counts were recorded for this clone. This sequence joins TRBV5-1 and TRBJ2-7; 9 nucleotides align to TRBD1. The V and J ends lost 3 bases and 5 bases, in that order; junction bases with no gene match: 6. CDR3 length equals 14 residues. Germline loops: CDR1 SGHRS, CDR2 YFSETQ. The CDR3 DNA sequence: TGCGCCAGCAGCTATTGGACAGGGGTGGACGAGCAGTACTTC. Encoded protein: CASSYWTGVDEQYF.

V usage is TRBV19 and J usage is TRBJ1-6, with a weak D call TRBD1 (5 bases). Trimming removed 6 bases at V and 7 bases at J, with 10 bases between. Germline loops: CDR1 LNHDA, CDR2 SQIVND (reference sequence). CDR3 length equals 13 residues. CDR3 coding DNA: TGTGCCAGTAGCAAGAGACAGAATTCACCCCTCCACTTT. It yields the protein CASSKRQNSPLHF. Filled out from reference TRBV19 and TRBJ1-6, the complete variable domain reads DGGITQSPKYLFRKEGQNVTLSCEQNLNHDAMYWYRQDPGQGLRLIYYSQIVNDFQKGDIAEGYSVSREKKESFPLTVTSAQKNPTAFYLCASSKRQNSPLHFGNGTRLTVT.

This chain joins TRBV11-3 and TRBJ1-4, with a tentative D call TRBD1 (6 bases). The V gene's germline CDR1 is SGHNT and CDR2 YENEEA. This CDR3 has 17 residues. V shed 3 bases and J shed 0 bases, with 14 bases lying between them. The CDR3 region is CASSFRGGDATNEKLFF. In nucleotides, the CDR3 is TGTGCCAGCAGCTTCAGGGGTGGGGACGCAACTAATGAAAAACTGTTTTTT.

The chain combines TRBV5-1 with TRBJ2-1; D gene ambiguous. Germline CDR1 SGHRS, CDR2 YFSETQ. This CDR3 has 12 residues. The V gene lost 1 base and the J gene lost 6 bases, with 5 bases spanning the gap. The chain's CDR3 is CASSLTSNEQFF. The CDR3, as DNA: TGCGCCAGCAGCTTGACCAGCAATGAGCAGTTCTTC.

CDR3 DNA: TGTGCCAGCAGCTTATTAGACACTGAAGCTTTCTTT. This sequence encodes CASSLLDTEAFF. This chain connects TRBV11-2 to TRBJ1-1; no reliable D call. CDR1 is SGHAT and CDR2 is FQNNGV in the germline V gene. The CDR3 has 12 residues. V lost 2 bases and J 3 bases, leaving 4 bases between the germline ends. The variable domain in full, with the rest retrieved from reference TRBV11-2 and TRBJ1-1, is EAGVAQSPRYKIIEKRQSVAFWCNPISGHATLYWYQQILGQGPKLLIQFQNNGVVDDSQLPKDRFSAERLKGVDSTLKIQPAKLEDSAVYLCASSLLDTEAFFGQGTRLTVV.

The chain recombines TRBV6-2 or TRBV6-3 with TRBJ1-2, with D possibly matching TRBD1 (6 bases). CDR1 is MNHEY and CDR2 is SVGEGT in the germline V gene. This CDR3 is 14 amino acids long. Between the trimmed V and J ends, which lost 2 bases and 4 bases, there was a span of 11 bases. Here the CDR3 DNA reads TGTGCCAGCAGTTACCCGGACAGTCTCTATGGCTACACCTTC. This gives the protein CASSYPDSLYGYTF.

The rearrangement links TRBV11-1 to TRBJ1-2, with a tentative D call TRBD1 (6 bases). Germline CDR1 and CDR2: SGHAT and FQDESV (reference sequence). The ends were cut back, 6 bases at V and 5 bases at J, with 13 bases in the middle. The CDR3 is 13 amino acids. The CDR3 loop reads CASSVTGKYGYTF. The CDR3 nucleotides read TGTGCCAGCAGTGTTACAGGGAAATATGGCTACACCTTC.

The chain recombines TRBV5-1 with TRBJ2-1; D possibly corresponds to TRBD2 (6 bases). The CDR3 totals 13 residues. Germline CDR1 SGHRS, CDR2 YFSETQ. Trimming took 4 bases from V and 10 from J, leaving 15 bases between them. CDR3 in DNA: TGCGCCAGCAGCCCGGGGACTGTTCGAGAGCAGTTCTTC. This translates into CASSPGTVREQFF.

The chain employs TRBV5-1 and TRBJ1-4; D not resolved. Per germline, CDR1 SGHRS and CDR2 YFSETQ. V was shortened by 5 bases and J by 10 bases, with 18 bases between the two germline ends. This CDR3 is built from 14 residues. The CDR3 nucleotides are TGCGCCAGCAGGTCCGAGGGAGTTTCTGGAAAACTGTTTTTT. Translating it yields CASRSEGVSGKLFF.

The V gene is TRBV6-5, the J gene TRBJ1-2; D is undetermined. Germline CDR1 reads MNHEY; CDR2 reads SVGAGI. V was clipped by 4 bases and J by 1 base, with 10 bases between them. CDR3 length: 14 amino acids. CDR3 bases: TGTGCCAGCAGTTCGGGGTATAGTAACTATGGCTACACCTTC. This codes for CASSSGYSNYGYTF.

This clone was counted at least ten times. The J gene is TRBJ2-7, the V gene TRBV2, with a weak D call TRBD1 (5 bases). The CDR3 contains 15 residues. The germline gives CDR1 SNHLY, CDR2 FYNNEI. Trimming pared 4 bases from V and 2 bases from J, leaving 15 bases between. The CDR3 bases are TGTGCCAGCAGTGCCTCCAGGGCGTTCACCTACGAGCAGTACTTC. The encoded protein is CASSASRAFTYEQYF.

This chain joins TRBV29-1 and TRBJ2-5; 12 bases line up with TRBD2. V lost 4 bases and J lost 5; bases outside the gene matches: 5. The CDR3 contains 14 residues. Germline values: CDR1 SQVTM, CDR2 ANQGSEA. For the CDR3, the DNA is TGCAGCGTTGCTAGCGGGGGGGCTTTTGAGACCCAGTACTTC. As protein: CSVASGGAFETQYF.